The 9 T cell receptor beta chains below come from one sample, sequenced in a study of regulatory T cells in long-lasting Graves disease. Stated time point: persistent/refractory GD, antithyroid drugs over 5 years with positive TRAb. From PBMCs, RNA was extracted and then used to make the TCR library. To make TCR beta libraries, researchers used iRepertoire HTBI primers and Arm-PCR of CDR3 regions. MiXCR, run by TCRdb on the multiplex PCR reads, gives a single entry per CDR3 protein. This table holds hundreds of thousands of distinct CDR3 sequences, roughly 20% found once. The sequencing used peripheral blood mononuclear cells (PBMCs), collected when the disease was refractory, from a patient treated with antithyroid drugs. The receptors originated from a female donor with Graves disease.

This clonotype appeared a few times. Here the CDR3 DNA reads TGTGCCAGCAGTCCTAGGGTACAGGGGGCCGGGGAGCTGTTTTTT. Translated, it gives CASSPRVQGAGELFF. The chain carries TRBV7-2 and TRBJ2-2; TRBD1 matches at 8 bases. The J segment lost 6 bases and the V segment lost 6 bases, leaving 9 bases of the junction unmatched. Germline V gives CDR1 SGHTA, CDR2 FQGNSA. The CDR3 contains 15 residues.

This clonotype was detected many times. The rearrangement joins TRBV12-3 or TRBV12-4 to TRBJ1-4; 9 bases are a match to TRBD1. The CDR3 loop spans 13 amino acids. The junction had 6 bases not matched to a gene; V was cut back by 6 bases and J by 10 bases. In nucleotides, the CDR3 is TGTGCCAGCAGACTTAGGGACAGGGCAAAACTGTTTTTT. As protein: CASRLRDRAKLFF.

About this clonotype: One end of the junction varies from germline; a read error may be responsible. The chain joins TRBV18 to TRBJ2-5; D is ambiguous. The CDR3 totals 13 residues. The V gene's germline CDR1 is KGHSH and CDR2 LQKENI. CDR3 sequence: CASSRALNETKYF. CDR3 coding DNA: TGTGCCAGCTCACGGGCACTAAATGAGACCAAGTACTTC.

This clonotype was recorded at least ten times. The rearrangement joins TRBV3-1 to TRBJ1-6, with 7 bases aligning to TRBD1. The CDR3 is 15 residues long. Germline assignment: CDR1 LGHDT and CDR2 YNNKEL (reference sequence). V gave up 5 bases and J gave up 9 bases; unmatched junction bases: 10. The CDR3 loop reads CASSLGQVGSSPLHF. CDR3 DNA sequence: TGTGCCAGCAGCTTAGGACAGGTTGGGAGTTCACCCCTCCACTTT.

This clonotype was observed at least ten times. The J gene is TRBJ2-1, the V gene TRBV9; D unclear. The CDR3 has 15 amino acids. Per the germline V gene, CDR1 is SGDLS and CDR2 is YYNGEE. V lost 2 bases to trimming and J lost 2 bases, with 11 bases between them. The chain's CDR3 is CASSVGGLTYNEQFF. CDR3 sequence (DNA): TGTGCCAGCAGCGTGGGCGGCTTAACCTACAATGAGCAGTTCTTC.

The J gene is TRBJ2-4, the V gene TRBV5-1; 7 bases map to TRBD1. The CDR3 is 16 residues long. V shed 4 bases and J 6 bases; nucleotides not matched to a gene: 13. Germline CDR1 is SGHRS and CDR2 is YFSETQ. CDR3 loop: CASSRGTASQLNIQYF. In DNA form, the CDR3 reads TGCGCCAGCAGCAGAGGGACAGCTAGCCAATTAAACATTCAGTACTTC.

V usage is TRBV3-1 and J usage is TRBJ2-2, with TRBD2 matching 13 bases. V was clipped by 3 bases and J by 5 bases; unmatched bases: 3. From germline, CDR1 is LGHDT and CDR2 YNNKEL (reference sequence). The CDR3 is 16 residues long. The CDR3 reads CASSQLGLAGTGELFF. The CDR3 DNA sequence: TGTGCCAGCAGCCAGTTGGGACTAGCGGGAACCGGGGAGCTGTTTTTT.

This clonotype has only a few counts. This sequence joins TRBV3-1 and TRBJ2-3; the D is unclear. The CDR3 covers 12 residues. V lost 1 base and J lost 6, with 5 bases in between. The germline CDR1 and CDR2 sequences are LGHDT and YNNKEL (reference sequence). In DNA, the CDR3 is TGTGCCAGCAGCCAAGTTAGGGATACGCAGTATTTT. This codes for CASSQVRDTQYF.

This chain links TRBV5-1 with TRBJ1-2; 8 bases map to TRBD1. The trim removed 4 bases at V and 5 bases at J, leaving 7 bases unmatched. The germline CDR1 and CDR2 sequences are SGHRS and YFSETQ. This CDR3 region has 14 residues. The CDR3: CASSAFGTGYGYTF. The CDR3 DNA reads TGCGCCAGCAGCGCCTTCGGGACAGGTTATGGCTACACCTTC. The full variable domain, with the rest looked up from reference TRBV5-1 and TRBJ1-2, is KAGVTQTPRYLIKTRGQQVTLSCSPISGHRSVSWYQQTPGQGLQFLFEYFSETQRNKGNFPGRFSGRQFSNSRSEMNVSTLELGDSALYLCASSAFGTGYGYTFGSGTRLTVV.